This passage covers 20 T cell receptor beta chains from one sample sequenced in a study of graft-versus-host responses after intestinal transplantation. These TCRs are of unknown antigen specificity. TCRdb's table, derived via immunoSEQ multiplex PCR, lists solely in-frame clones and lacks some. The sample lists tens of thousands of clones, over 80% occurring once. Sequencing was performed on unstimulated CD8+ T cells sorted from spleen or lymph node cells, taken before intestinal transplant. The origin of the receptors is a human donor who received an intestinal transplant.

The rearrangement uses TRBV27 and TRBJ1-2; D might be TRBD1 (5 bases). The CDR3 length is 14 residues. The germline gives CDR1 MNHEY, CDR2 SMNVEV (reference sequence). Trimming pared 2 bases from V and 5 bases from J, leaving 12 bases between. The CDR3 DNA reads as TGTGCCAGCAGTTTAAGGGGCGGTGTTTATGGCTACACCTTC. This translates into CASSLRGGVYGYTF.

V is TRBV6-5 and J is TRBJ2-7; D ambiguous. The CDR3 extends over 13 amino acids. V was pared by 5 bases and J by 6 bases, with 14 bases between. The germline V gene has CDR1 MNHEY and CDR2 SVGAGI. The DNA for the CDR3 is TGTGCCAGCAGTCAAGACTCTTTGGCCGAGCAGTACTTC. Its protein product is CASSQDSLAEQYF.

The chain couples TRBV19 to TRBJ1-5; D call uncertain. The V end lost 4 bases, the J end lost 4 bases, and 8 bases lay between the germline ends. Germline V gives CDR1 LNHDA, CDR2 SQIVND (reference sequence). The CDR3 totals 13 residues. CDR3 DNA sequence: TGTGCCAGTAGTAGCCTCACTAATCAGCCCCAGCATTTT. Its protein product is CASSSLTNQPQHF.

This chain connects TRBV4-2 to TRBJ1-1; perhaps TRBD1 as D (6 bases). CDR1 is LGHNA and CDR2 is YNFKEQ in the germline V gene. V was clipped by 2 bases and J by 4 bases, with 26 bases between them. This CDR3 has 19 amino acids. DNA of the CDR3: TGTGCCAGCAGCCAACCTTGGGGGCAGTACCGCGTGGGTGGCACTGAAGCTTTCTTT. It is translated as CASSQPWGQYRVGGTEAFF.

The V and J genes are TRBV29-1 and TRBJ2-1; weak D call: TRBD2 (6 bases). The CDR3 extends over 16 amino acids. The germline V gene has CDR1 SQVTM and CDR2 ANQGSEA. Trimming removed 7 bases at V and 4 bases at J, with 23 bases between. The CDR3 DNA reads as TGCAGCGCGGCGGATTTTACGGGAGTTAATTACAATGAGCAGTTCTTC. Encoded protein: CSAADFTGVNYNEQFF.

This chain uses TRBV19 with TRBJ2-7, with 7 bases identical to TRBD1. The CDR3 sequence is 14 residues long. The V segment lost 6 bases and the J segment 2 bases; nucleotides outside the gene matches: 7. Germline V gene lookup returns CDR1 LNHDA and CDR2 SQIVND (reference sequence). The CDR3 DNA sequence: TGTGCCAGTAGCCCCGGGACAGCTACCTACGAGCAGTACTTC. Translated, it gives CASSPGTATYEQYF. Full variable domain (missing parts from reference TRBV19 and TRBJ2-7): DGGITQSPKYLFRKEGQNVTLSCEQNLNHDAMYWYRQDPGQGLRLIYYSQIVNDFQKGDIAEGYSVSREKKESFPLTVTSAQKNPTAFYLCASSPGTATYEQYFGPGTRLTVT.

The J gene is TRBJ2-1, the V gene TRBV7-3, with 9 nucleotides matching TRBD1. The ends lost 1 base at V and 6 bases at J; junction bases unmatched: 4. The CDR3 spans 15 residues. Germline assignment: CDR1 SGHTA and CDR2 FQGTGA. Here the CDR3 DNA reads TGTGCCAGCAGCTTAAGGGACAGGGTCTTCAATGAGCAGTTCTTC. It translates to CASSLRDRVFNEQFF. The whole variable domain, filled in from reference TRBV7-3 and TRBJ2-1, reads GAGVSQTPSNKVTEKGKYVELRCDPISGHTALYWYRQSLGQGPEFLIYFQGTGAADDSGLPNDRFFAVRPEGSVSTLKIQRTERGDSAVYLCASSLRDRVFNEQFFGPGTRLTVL.

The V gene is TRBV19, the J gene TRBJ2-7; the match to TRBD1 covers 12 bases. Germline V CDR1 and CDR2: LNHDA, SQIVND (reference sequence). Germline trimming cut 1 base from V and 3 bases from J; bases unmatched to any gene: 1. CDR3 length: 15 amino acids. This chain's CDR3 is CASSIGDRGHYEQYF. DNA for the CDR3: TGTGCCAGTAGTATAGGGGACAGGGGGCACTACGAGCAGTACTTC.

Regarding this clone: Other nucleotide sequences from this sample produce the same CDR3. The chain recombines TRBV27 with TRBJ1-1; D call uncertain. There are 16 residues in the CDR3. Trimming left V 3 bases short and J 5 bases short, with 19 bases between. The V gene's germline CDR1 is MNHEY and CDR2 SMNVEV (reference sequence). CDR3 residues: CASSFDTTGSRTEAFF. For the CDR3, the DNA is TGTGCCAGCAGTTTTGACACTACGGGGAGCCGGACTGAAGCTTTCTTT.

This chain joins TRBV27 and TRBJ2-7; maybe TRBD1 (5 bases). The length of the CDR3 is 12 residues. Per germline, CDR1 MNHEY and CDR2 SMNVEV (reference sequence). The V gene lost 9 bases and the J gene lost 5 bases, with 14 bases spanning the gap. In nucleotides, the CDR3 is TGTGCCAGTGAGGACAATCACCACGAGCAGTACTTC. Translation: CASEDNHHEQYF.

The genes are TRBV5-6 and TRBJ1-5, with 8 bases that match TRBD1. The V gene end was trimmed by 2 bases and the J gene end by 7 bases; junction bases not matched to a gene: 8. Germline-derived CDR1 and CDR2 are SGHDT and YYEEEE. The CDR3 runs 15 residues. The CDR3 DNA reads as TGTGCCAGCAGCTTCAGGGGGCGACGTCCCCAGCCCCAGCATTTT. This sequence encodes CASSFRGRRPQPQHF. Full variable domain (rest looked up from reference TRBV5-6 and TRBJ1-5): DAGVTQSPTHLIKTRGQQVTLRCSPKSGHDTVSWYQQALGQGPQFIFQYYEEEERQRGNFPDRFSGHQFPNYSSELNVNALLLGDSALYLCASSFRGRRPQPQHFGDGTRLSIL.

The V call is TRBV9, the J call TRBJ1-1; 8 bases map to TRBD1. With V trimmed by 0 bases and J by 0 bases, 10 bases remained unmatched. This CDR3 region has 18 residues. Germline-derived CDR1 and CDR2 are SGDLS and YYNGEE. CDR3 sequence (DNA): TGTGCCAGCAGCGTAGCTGGCGCAGGGGGCTTGCTGAACACTGAAGCTTTCTTT. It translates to CASSVAGAGGLLNTEAFF.

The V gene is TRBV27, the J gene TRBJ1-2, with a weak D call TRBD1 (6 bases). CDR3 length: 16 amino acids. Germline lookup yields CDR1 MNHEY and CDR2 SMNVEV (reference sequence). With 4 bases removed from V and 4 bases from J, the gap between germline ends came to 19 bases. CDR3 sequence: CASSSTRTAPFYGYTF. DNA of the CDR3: TGTGCCAGCAGTTCAACCAGGACAGCGCCCTTCTATGGCTACACCTTC.

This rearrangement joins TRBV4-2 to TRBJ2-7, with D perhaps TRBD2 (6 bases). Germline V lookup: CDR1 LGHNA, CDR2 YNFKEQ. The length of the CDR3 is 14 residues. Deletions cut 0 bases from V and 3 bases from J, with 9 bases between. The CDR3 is CASSQDPSDYEQYF. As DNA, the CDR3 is TGTGCCAGCAGCCAAGACCCTAGCGACTACGAGCAGTACTTC.

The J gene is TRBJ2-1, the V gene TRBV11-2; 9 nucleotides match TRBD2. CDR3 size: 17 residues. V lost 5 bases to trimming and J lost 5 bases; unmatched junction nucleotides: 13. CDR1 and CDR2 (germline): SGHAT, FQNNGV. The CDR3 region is CASSLTAAGGNDNEQFF. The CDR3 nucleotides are TGTGCCAGCAGCCTGACTGCCGCGGGGGGGAACGACAATGAGCAGTTCTTC. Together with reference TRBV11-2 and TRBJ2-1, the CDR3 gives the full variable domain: EAGVAQSPRYKIIEKRQSVAFWCNPISGHATLYWYQQILGQGPKLLIQFQNNGVVDDSQLPKDRFSAERLKGVDSTLKIQPAKLEDSAVYLCASSLTAAGGNDNEQFFGPGTRLTVL.

Written as DNA, the CDR3 is TGTGCCAGCAGTTACCAGGGGGGCTACGAGCAGTACTTC. Amino acid sequence: CASSYQGGYEQYF. The genes are TRBV6-5 and TRBJ2-7, with D tentatively TRBD1 (7 bases). The CDR3 loop spans 13 amino acids. The V end lost 2 bases, the J end lost 3 bases, and 8 bases lay between the germline ends. The germline gives CDR1 MNHEY, CDR2 SVGAGI.

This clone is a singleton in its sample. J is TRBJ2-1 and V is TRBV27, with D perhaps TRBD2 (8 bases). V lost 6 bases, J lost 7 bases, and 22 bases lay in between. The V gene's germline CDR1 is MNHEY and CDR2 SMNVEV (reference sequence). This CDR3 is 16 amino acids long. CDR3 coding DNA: TGTGCCAGCAGCCCACAGGGGTCTAGCGGGTGGAATGAGCAGTTCTTC. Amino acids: CASSPQGSSGWNEQFF.

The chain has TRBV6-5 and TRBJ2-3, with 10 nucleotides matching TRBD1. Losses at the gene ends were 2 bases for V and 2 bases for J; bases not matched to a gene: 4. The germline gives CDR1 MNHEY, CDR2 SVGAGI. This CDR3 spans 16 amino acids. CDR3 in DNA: TGTGCCAGCAGTTACGGGACAGGGGCGAACACAGATACGCAGTATTTT. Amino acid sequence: CASSYGTGANTDTQYF.

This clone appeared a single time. DNA of the CDR3: TGCGCCAGCAGCCACACACCATCGGGATCACCCCTCCACTTT. Residues: CASSHTPSGSPLHF. The chain is built from TRBV4-1 and TRBJ1-6; no reliable D call. From germline, CDR1 is MGHRA and CDR2 YSYEKL. The CDR3 loop spans 14 amino acids. Between the trimmed V and J ends, which lost 3 bases and 10 bases, there was a span of 13 bases.

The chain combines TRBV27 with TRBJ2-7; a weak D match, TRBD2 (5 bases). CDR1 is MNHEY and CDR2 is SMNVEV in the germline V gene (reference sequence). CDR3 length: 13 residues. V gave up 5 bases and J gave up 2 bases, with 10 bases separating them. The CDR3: CASSPRAAYEQYF. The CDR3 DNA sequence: TGTGCCAGCAGTCCGAGGGCTGCCTACGAGCAGTACTTC.